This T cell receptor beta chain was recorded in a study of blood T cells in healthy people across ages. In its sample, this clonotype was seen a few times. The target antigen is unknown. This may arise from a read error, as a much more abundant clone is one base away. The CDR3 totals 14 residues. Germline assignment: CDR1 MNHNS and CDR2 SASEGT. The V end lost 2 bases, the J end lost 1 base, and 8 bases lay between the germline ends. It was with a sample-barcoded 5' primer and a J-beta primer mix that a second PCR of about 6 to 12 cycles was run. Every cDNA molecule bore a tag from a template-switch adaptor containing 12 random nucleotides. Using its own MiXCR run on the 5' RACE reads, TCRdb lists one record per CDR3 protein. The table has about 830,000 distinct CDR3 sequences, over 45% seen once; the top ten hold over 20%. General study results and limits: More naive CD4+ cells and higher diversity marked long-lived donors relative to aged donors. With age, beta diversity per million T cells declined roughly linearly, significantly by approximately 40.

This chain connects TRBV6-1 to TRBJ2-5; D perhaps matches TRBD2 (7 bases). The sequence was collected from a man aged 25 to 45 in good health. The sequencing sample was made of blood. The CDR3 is CASSERGAQETQYF. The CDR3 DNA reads TGTGCCAGCAGTGAACGGGGGGCCCAAGAGACCCAGTACTTC.